These T cell receptor beta chains were read from a single sample in a study of monozygotic twins with cystic fibrosis. Sequencing was performed with immunoSEQ multiplex PCR; in TCRdb, only in-frame clones are kept and a portion is missing. This sample has 34,000 or so clones; 80% to 95% occur once, and the top ten carry about 0.2%. Sequenced: blood. These receptors were obtained from a boy between 2 and 10 years old with cystic fibrosis. Both conserved end residues are part of each CDR3. Each record gives: clone size, J gene, V gene, D gene, CDR3 protein, CDR3 DNA. D genes are given only for firm matches. Not every row has a clone size; where given, it reads once, few, many or a size class.

abundance: -; j_gene: TRBJ1-2; v_gene: TRBV6-6; d_gene: TRBD1; CDR3aa: CASSYSIVQGNGYTF; CDR3nt: TGTGCCAGCAGTTACTCGATCGTACAGGGGAATGGCTACACCTTC
abundance: -; j_gene: TRBJ2-7; v_gene: TRBV10-3; d_gene: TRBD2; CDR3aa: CASAGDYEQYF; CDR3nt: TGTGCCAGCGCGGGAGACTACGAGCAGTACTTC
abundance: -; j_gene: TRBJ2-7; v_gene: TRBV14; d_gene: -; CDR3aa: CASSFGFGTNEQYF; CDR3nt: TGTGCCAGCAGCTTCGGGTTCGGTACAAACGAGCAGTACTTC
abundance: -; j_gene: TRBJ1-1; v_gene: TRBV6-6; d_gene: TRBD1; CDR3aa: CASRGGQRILNTEAFF; CDR3nt: TGTGCCAGCAGGGGGGGACAGAGGATATTGAACACTGAAGCTTTCTTT
abundance: -; j_gene: TRBJ2-3; v_gene: TRBV2; d_gene: TRBD2; CDR3aa: CAYDRAGAATDTQYF; CDR3nt: TGTGCCTATGATAGAGCGGGGGCCGCCACAGATACGCAGTATTTT
abundance: -; j_gene: TRBJ2-5; v_gene: TRBV29-1; d_gene: -; CDR3aa: CSVEDGSDFQETQYF; CDR3nt: TGCAGCGTTGAAGATGGCTCAGACTTTCAAGAGACCCAGTACTTC
abundance: -; j_gene: TRBJ1-1; v_gene: TRBV6-5; d_gene: -; CDR3aa: CASSFGQYTEAFF; CDR3nt: TGTGCCAGCAGCTTCGGACAGTACACTGAAGCTTTCTTT
abundance: -; j_gene: TRBJ1-4; v_gene: TRBV25-1; d_gene: TRBD1; CDR3aa: CASSASSGTVNEKLFF; CDR3nt: TGTGCCAGCAGCGCGAGCTCCGGGACAGTTAATGAAAAACTGTTTTTT
abundance: -; j_gene: TRBJ2-7; v_gene: TRBV7-3; d_gene: -; CDR3aa: CASSSGPFYEQYF; CDR3nt: TGTGCCAGCAGCTCCGGGCCATTCTACGAGCAGTACTTC
abundance: -; j_gene: TRBJ1-2; v_gene: TRBV4-3; d_gene: -; CDR3aa: CASSQDRSPRGYTF; CDR3nt: TGCGCCAGCAGCCAAGATCGGAGCCCCCGTGGCTACACCTTC
abundance: -; j_gene: TRBJ1-1; v_gene: TRBV6-1; d_gene: -; CDR3aa: CASSEDTGGRASAFF; CDR3nt: TGTGCCAGCAGTGAAGATACCGGGGGGAGGGCGTCAGCTTTCTTT
abundance: -; j_gene: TRBJ2-1; v_gene: TRBV4-3; d_gene: -; CDR3aa: CASSQRWAYRGGYNEQFF; CDR3nt: TGCGCCAGCAGCCAAAGGTGGGCATACAGGGGAGGCTACAATGAGCAGTTCTTC
abundance: -; j_gene: TRBJ1-2; v_gene: TRBV27; d_gene: -; CDR3aa: CASSLWVGYGYTF; CDR3nt: TGTGCCAGCAGTTTGTGGGTGGGCTATGGCTACACCTTC
abundance: once; j_gene: TRBJ1-2; v_gene: TRBV19; d_gene: -; CDR3aa: CASSIVMRDRAYGYTF; CDR3nt: TGTGCCAGTAGTATAGTAATGCGGGACCGGGCCTATGGCTACACCTTC
abundance: few; j_gene: TRBJ1-1; v_gene: TRBV5-6; d_gene: -; CDR3aa: CASSLKGWGEAFF; CDR3nt: TGTGCCAGCAGCTTGAAAGGGTGGGGTGAAGCTTTCTTT
abundance: -; j_gene: TRBJ1-1; v_gene: TRBV7-9; d_gene: TRBD1; CDR3aa: CASSLGVENRGLQGVEAFF; CDR3nt: TGTGCCAGCAGCTTAGGGGTCGAAAACAGGGGCCTTCAAGGTGTTGAAGCTTTCTTT
abundance: once; j_gene: TRBJ2-1; v_gene: TRBV4-2; d_gene: TRBD2; CDR3aa: CASSQEVAGGLNEQFF; CDR3nt: TGTGCCAGCAGCCAAGAGGTAGCGGGGGGTCTCAATGAGCAGTTCTTC
abundance: -; j_gene: TRBJ2-2; v_gene: TRBV4-2; d_gene: -; CDR3aa: CASSHTMWGLAGELFF; CDR3nt: TGTGCCAGCAGCCACACTATGTGGGGGCTAGCCGGGGAGCTGTTTTTT
abundance: -; j_gene: TRBJ1-4; v_gene: TRBV18; d_gene: -; CDR3aa: CASSPPVRSNEKLFF; CDR3nt: TGTGCCAGCTCACCACCAGTCAGGAGTAATGAAAAACTGTTTTTT
abundance: once; j_gene: TRBJ1-1; v_gene: TRBV27; d_gene: -; CDR3aa: CASSVRGDTEAFF; CDR3nt: TGTGCCAGCAGTGTACGAGGGGACACTGAAGCTTTCTTT
abundance: -; j_gene: TRBJ2-7; v_gene: TRBV5-6; d_gene: -; CDR3aa: CASAPADGAYEQYF; CDR3nt: TGTGCCAGTGCGCCCGCCGACGGAGCCTACGAGCAGTACTTC
abundance: -; j_gene: TRBJ2-7; v_gene: TRBV7-6; d_gene: TRBD1; CDR3aa: CASSPGTDGYEQYF; CDR3nt: TGTGCCAGCAGCCCGGGGACAGATGGCTACGAGCAGTACTTC
abundance: -; j_gene: TRBJ2-5; v_gene: TRBV25-1; d_gene: -; CDR3aa: CASSEREETQYF; CDR3nt: TGTGCCAGCAGTGAACGGGAAGAGACCCAGTACTTC
abundance: -; j_gene: TRBJ1-5; v_gene: TRBV7-9; d_gene: -; CDR3aa: CASSSYFQPQHF; CDR3nt: TGTGCCAGCAGCTCGTACTTCCAGCCCCAGCATTTT
abundance: -; j_gene: TRBJ1-1; v_gene: TRBV19; d_gene: -; CDR3aa: CASFLWAGVPEAFF; CDR3nt: TGTGCCAGTTTTCTTTGGGCAGGGGTCCCCGAAGCTTTCTTT